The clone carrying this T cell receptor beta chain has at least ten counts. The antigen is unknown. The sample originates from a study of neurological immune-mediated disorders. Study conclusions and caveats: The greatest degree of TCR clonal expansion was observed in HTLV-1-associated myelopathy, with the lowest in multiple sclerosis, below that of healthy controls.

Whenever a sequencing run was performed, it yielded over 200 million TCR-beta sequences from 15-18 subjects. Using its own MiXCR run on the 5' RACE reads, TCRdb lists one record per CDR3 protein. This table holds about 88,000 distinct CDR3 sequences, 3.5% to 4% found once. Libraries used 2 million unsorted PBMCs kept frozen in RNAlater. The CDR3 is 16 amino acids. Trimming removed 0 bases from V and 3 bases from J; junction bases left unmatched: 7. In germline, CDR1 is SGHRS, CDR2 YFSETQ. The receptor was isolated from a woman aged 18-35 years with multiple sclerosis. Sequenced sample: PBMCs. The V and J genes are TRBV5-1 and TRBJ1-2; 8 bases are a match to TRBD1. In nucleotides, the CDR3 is TGCGCCAGCAGCTTGGTCGGGACAGGAGAATACTATGGCTACACCTTC. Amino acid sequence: CASSLVGTGEYYGYTF.